The 25 T cell receptor beta chains presented below share a single source sample, sequenced in a study of blood T cell repertoires in COVID-19. The data were produced by immunoSEQ multiplex PCR, yet TCRdb's version contains in-frame clones alone and is incomplete. The sample shows 140,000 to 150,000 clones, over 75% of them seen only once. The specimen sequenced was peripheral blood. The receptor set was obtained from a man in his fifties or sixties with active or convalescent COVID-19.

This rearrangement joins TRBV24-1 to TRBJ2-7; 12 nucleotides align to TRBD2. The length of the CDR3 is 16 residues. V trimming: 4 bases; J trimming: 8 bases; junction bases outside the gene matches: 11. The germline CDR1 and CDR2 sequences are KGHDR and SFDVKD. Here the CDR3 reads CATSDSGLAGNGQQYF. The CDR3 DNA is TGTGCCACCAGTGACTCCGGACTAGCGGGGAACGGGCAGCAGTACTTC.

This clone occurred a few times. J is TRBJ1-2 and V is TRBV29-1, with D hard to call. V was cut by 4 bases and J by 0 bases, with 15 bases left in between. CDR1 is SQVTM and CDR2 is ANQGSEA in the germline V gene. CDR3 length: 15 residues. DNA of the CDR3: TGCAGCGTTGGGTTGCTTTGGGCGACTAACTATGGCTACACCTTC. Translating gives CSVGLLWATNYGYTF.

The chain links TRBV7-2 to TRBJ1-6; D is ambiguous. The V and J ends lost 3 bases and 0 bases respectively, with 6 bases between them. This CDR3 has 15 residues. CDR1 is SGHTA and CDR2 is FQGNSA in the germline V gene. The CDR3 loop reads CASSLLSSYNSPLHF. DNA for the CDR3: TGTGCCAGCAGCTTGCTTAGCTCCTATAATTCACCCCTCCACTTT. The variable domain in full, with the rest retrieved from reference TRBV7-2 and TRBJ1-6, is GAGVSQSPSNKVTEKGKDVELRCDPISGHTALYWYRQSLGQGLEFLIYFQGNSAPDKSGLPSDRFSAERTGGSVSTLTIQRTQQEDSAVYLCASSLLSSYNSPLHFGNGTRLTVT.

The chain has TRBV7-3 and TRBJ2-5; unclear D gene. The V gene's germline CDR1 is SGHTA and CDR2 FQGTGA. Trimming removed 0 bases at V and 7 bases at J, with 12 bases between. The CDR3 is 14 residues long. The CDR3 loop is CASSLTPSALTQYF. The CDR3 coding sequence is TGTGCCAGCAGCTTAACGCCCAGTGCTCTGACCCAGTACTTC.

This sequence joins TRBV5-1 and TRBJ1-4; D unclear. In germline, CDR1 is SGHRS, CDR2 YFSETQ. V lost 2 bases to trimming and J lost 2 bases, with 10 bases between them. This CDR3 contains 15 residues. DNA for the CDR3: TGCGCCAGCAGCTTCCAGGATCGGACTAATGAAAAACTGTTTTTT. This codes for CASSFQDRTNEKLFF.

This chain's CDR3 is CASSLESLKIDEQYF. The CDR3 DNA reads TGTGCCAGCAGCTTGGAATCTTTAAAAATCGACGAGCAGTACTTC. The V and J genes are TRBV5-4 and TRBJ2-7; D unresolved. Germline loops: CDR1 SGHNT, CDR2 YYREEE (reference sequence). Trimming shortened V by 0 bases and J by 5 bases, and 15 bases separated the two germline ends. This CDR3 has 15 residues. Variable domain in full (rest from reference TRBV5-4 and TRBJ2-7): ETGVTQSPTHLIKTRGQQVTLRCSSQSGHNTVSWYQQALGQGPQFIFQYYREEENGRGNFPPRFSGLQFPNYSSELNVNALELDDSALYLCASSLESLKIDEQYFGPGTRLTVT.

The V and J genes are TRBV2 and TRBJ2-2, with 11 bases aligning to TRBD2. This CDR3 contains 16 residues. The V gene's germline CDR1 is SNHLY and CDR2 FYNNEI. V gave up 6 bases and J gave up 2 bases; unmatched junction bases: 5. CDR3 loop: CASSRGLAVNTGELFF. The CDR3 nucleotides are TGTGCCAGCAGCCGGGGACTAGCGGTTAACACCGGGGAGCTGTTTTTT.

This clone was picked up many times. The chain has TRBV4-1 and TRBJ2-2, with D unclear. Trimming left V 1 base short and J 4 bases short, with 4 bases between. The CDR3 extends over 13 amino acids. Germline lookup yields CDR1 MGHRA and CDR2 YSYEKL. The CDR3 spells CASSQGVTGELFF. The CDR3 nucleotides read TGCGCCAGCAGCCAAGGAGTCACCGGGGAGCTGTTTTTT.

V gene TRBV28 combines with J gene TRBJ1-1, with D perhaps matching TRBD1 (5 bases). The CDR3 totals 13 residues. CDR1 is MDHEN, CDR2 SYDVKM, per germline. V lost 2 bases and J 6 bases, leaving 10 bases between the germline ends. The CDR3 DNA reads as TGTGCCAGCAGTTTAGGCGGGACGTCTGAAGCTTTCTTT. It yields the protein CASSLGGTSEAFF.

The chain is built from TRBV18 and TRBJ2-2, with a possible D match to TRBD1 (5 bases). Germline V gene data show CDR1 as KGHSH and CDR2 as LQKENI. The V gene lost 1 base and the J gene lost 3 bases, with 12 bases spanning the gap. This CDR3 is 16 amino acids long. CDR3 nucleotides: TGTGCCAGCTCACCACGGCAGGGTAGGGACACCGGGGAGCTGTTTTTT. Its translation is CASSPRQGRDTGELFF. Together with reference TRBV18 and TRBJ2-2, the CDR3 gives the full variable domain: NAGVMQNPRHLVRRRGQEARLRCSPMKGHSHVYWYRQLPEEGLKFMVYLQKENIIDESGMPKERFSAEFPKEGPSILRIQQVVRGDSAAYFCASSPRQGRDTGELFFGEGSRLTVL.

The V and J genes are TRBV7-3 and TRBJ2-2; 7 nucleotides align to TRBD1. Germline CDR1 SGHTA, CDR2 FQGTGA. Trimming at V came to 4 bases and at J to 1 base, leaving 6 bases not matched to a gene. The CDR3 is made up of 16 amino acids. The CDR3 sequence: CASSSQGVLNTGELFF. CDR3 bases: TGTGCCAGCAGCTCCCAGGGGGTGTTGAACACCGGGGAGCTGTTTTTT.

The chain has TRBV19 and TRBJ2-7; 11 bases fit TRBD2. V lost 5 bases to trimming and J lost 4 bases; unmatched junction nucleotides: 13. Germline lookup yields CDR1 LNHDA and CDR2 SQIVND (reference sequence). The CDR3 is 17 amino acids. The CDR3, as DNA: TGTGCCAGTAGTGTTGGGACTAGCGGCCACGGGGGGTACGAGCAGTACTTC. Translating gives CASSVGTSGHGGYEQYF.

This chain links TRBV7-6 with TRBJ2-2; 7 bases are shared with TRBD1. The V gene end was trimmed by 1 base and the J gene end by 6 bases; junction bases not matched to a gene: 5. The CDR3 has 15 residues. Germline V gene data show CDR1 as SGHVS and CDR2 as FNYEAQ. DNA of the CDR3: TGTGCCAGCAGCTTAGTACAGGGGTCTCCCGGGGAGCTGTTTTTT. Protein sequence: CASSLVQGSPGELFF. The variable domain in full, with the rest retrieved from reference TRBV7-6 and TRBJ2-2, is GAGVSQSPRYKVTKRGQDVALRCDPISGHVSLYWYRQALGQGPEFLTYFNYEAQQDKSGLPNDRFSAERPEGSISTLTIQRTEQRDSAMYRCASSLVQGSPGELFFGEGSRLTVL.

The chain employs TRBV19 and TRBJ2-7; D may be TRBD1 (6 bases). In germline, CDR1 is LNHDA, CDR2 SQIVND (reference sequence). The V end lost 2 bases, the J end lost 2 bases, and 16 bases lay between the germline ends. There are 16 residues in the CDR3. The CDR3 bases are TGTGCCAGTAGTATATCCGTGAGGGGGAAAGCCTACGAGCAGTACTTC. Its protein product is CASSISVRGKAYEQYF.

This clone has a handful of counts. This sequence joins TRBV7-2 and TRBJ2-7, with D possibly matching TRBD2 (5 bases). The CDR3 sequence is 12 residues long. From germline, CDR1 is SGHTA and CDR2 FQGNSA. V shed 3 bases and J shed 7 bases, with 10 bases lying between them. This chain's CDR3 is CASSFEGTEQYF. The CDR3 DNA follows: TGTGCCAGCAGCTTTGAGGGAACGGAGCAGTACTTC.

Here the CDR3 reads CASSPLQADLRDNEQFF. CDR3 nucleotide sequence: TGTGCCAGCTCACCCCTTCAAGCGGACCTCCGTGACAATGAGCAGTTCTTC. The chain couples TRBV18 to TRBJ2-1; D possibly corresponds to TRBD2 (5 bases). CDR1 and CDR2 from the germline V gene are KGHSH and LQKENI. The length of the CDR3 is 17 residues. V was trimmed by 3 bases and J by 5 bases, leaving 20 bases between them.

The chain carries TRBV5-1 and TRBJ2-7; D might be TRBD1 (5 bases). Germline lookup yields CDR1 SGHRS and CDR2 YFSETQ. This CDR3 contains 12 residues. The ends were cut back, 0 bases at V and 4 bases at J, with 5 bases in the middle. The CDR3 sequence is CASSLDRYEQYF. As DNA, the CDR3 is TGCGCCAGCAGCTTGGACAGGTACGAGCAGTACTTC.

The CDR3 protein is CASSWTSGRRTDTQYF. The DNA for the CDR3 is TGTGCCAGTAGTTGGACTAGCGGGAGACGCACAGATACGCAGTATTTT. The V gene is TRBV19, the J gene TRBJ2-3; 13 bases match TRBD2. With 5 bases clipped from V and 1 base from J, the junction kept 3 bases outside the gene matches. Per the germline V gene, CDR1 is LNHDA and CDR2 is SQIVND (reference sequence). The CDR3 length is 16 residues.

The chain employs TRBV19 and TRBJ1-4; the D gene is possibly TRBD1 (6 bases). Deletions cut 7 bases from V and 7 bases from J, with 16 bases between. Germline CDR1 and CDR2: LNHDA and SQIVND (reference sequence). The length of the CDR3 is 14 residues. The CDR3 region is CASTQGQGTEKLFF. The CDR3 coding sequence is TGTGCCAGTACCCAAGGCCAGGGGACTGAAAAACTGTTTTTT.

This sequence joins TRBV5-1 and TRBJ1-2, with D unresolved. The germline V gene has CDR1 SGHRS and CDR2 YFSETQ. V was pared by 5 bases and J by 4 bases, with 15 bases between. The CDR3 runs 14 residues. The CDR3 DNA follows: TGCGCCAGCAGACCAGGACTTGGAGGCTATGGCTACACCTTC. Its translation: CASRPGLGGYGYTF.

The chain recombines TRBV28 with TRBJ2-3; 8 positions agree with TRBD1. V was clipped by 5 bases and J by 2 bases; unmatched bases: 9. The length of the CDR3 is 16 residues. Germline V gives CDR1 MDHEN, CDR2 SYDVKM. CDR3 region: CASSTAQGANTDTQYF. The DNA of the CDR3 is TGTGCCAGCAGTACCGCCCAGGGGGCTAACACAGATACGCAGTATTTT. The whole variable domain, remainder taken from reference TRBV28 and TRBJ2-3, is DVKVTQSSRYLVKRTGEKVFLECVQDMDHENMFWYRQDPGLGLRLIYFSYDVKMKEKGDIPEGYSVSREKKERFSLILESASTNQTSMYLCASSTAQGANTDTQYFGPGTRLTVL.

V is TRBV6-5 and J is TRBJ1-5; TRBD1 agrees at 9 bases. Germline V gene sequence: CDR1 MNHEY, CDR2 SVGAGI. V trimming: 6 bases; J trimming: 2 bases; junction bases outside the gene matches: 5. There are 15 residues in the CDR3. This chain's CDR3 is CASRGQGLGNQPQHF. DNA of the CDR3: TGTGCCAGCAGAGGACAGGGGTTGGGCAATCAGCCCCAGCATTTT.

This clone occurred once. V and J are TRBV28 and TRBJ2-7; D not resolved. The CDR3 spans 12 residues. Germline lookup yields CDR1 MDHEN and CDR2 SYDVKM. V gave up 4 bases and J gave up 6 bases, with 10 bases separating them. In DNA form, the CDR3 reads TGTGCCAGCAGTTCCTCGCTGGCCGAGCAGTACTTC. Amino acids: CASSSSLAEQYF.

The rearrangement links TRBV7-2 to TRBJ1-5; weak D call: TRBD1 (6 bases). This CDR3 is 14 amino acids long. Trimming removed 5 bases from V and 1 base from J, with 9 bases in between. Germline assignment: CDR1 SGHTA and CDR2 FQGNSA. In DNA form, the CDR3 reads TGTGCCAGCAGCACGGACAGCAGCAATCAGCCCCAGCATTTT. It is translated as CASSTDSSNQPQHF. Full variable domain (outside the CDR3, taken from reference TRBV7-2 and TRBJ1-5): GAGVSQSPSNKVTEKGKDVELRCDPISGHTALYWYRQSLGQGLEFLIYFQGNSAPDKSGLPSDRFSAERTGGSVSTLTIQRTQQEDSAVYLCASSTDSSNQPQHFGDGTRLSIL.

The chain employs TRBV6-2 or TRBV6-3 and TRBJ1-5, with D uncertain. Trimming left V 4 bases short and J 4 bases short, with 11 bases between. The CDR3 covers 14 residues. Germline values: CDR1 MNHEY, CDR2 SVGEGT. CDR3 in amino acids: CASSSVGGNQPQHF. In nucleotides, the CDR3 is TGTGCCAGCAGTTCTGTAGGCGGGAATCAGCCCCAGCATTTT.